This passage covers 7 T cell receptor beta chains from one sample sequenced in a study of T-cell memory formation after mild COVID-19. TCRdb reprocessed the 5' RACE reads via MiXCR and lists one record per CDR3 protein. This table has around 510,000 distinct CDR3 sequences, less than 25% appearing once. The sequencing input was PBMCs or a T cell subset sorted from them (not recorded which). These receptors were obtained from an adult woman who had mild COVID-19 (a few samples of this study predate the infection). Cell type and time point are not known.

The V call is TRBV24-1, the J call TRBJ2-1, with 9 bases matching TRBD1. There are 16 residues in the CDR3. V lost 1 base to trimming and J lost 3 bases; unmatched junction nucleotides: 3. Germline CDR1 KGHDR, CDR2 SFDVKD. As DNA, the CDR3 is TGTGCCACCAGTGATTTTCCGGGACAGGGCTACAATGAGCAGTTCTTC. This gives the protein CATSDFPGQGYNEQFF.

This clonotype was picked up many times. The rearrangement uses TRBV5-1 and TRBJ2-3, with D possibly matching TRBD2 (7 bases). The germline V and J ends were trimmed by 4 bases and 8 bases, with 20 bases remaining between them. The CDR3 has 15 amino acids. CDR1 is SGHRS, CDR2 YFSETQ, per germline. CDR3 in DNA: TGCGCCAGCAGCCCTGGTGGCCGCGGGGGCGCTACGCAGTATTTT. Its protein product is CASSPGGRGGATQYF.

The chain recombines TRBV19 with TRBJ2-1; 9 positions agree with TRBD1. From germline, CDR1 is LNHDA and CDR2 SQIVND (reference sequence). The CDR3 is 15 amino acids. The ends lost 8 bases at V and 4 bases at J; junction bases unmatched: 9. CDR3 sequence (DNA): TGTGCCAGTGCCCCAACCGGGACAGGGTACAATGAGCAGTTCTTC. It yields the protein CASAPTGTGYNEQFF.

The chain links TRBV4-1 to TRBJ2-2; D uncertain. V gave up 6 bases and J gave up 1 base, with 3 bases separating them. This CDR3 has 12 amino acids. Germline-derived CDR1 and CDR2 are MGHRA and YSYEKL. The CDR3 DNA reads as TGCGCCAGCAGAATGAACACCGGGGAGCTGTTTTTT. This translates into CASRMNTGELFF.

This clonotype was counted a few times. This rearrangement joins TRBV4-3 to TRBJ2-1, with TRBD2 identical over 9 bases. The ends lost 0 bases at V and 9 bases at J; junction bases unmatched: 9. This CDR3 has 16 residues. Germline CDR1 LGHNA, CDR2 YSLEER. This CDR3 is CASSQDFAGGPVEQFF. The CDR3 region has the DNA TGCGCCAGCAGCCAAGATTTTGCGGGAGGGCCCGTTGAGCAGTTCTTC.

The chain employs TRBV3-1 and TRBJ1-2; TRBD1 agrees at 7 bases. With V trimmed by 4 bases and J by 4 bases, 6 bases remained unmatched. CDR1 is LGHDT and CDR2 is YNNKEL in the germline V gene (reference sequence). The CDR3 is made up of 14 amino acids. The chain's CDR3 is CASSLQTGRYGYTF. The CDR3 coding sequence is TGTGCCAGCAGCCTACAGACAGGGCGCTATGGCTACACCTTC.

The gene calls are TRBV20-1 and TRBJ2-1; 8 bases are shared with TRBD2. The germline gives CDR1 DFQATT, CDR2 SNEGSKA (reference sequence). The V and J ends lost 5 bases and 4 bases, in that order; junction bases with no gene match: 4. This CDR3 comprises 13 residues. The CDR3 nucleotides read TGCAGTGCTTACGGGAGGGAATACAATGAGCAGTTCTTC. Its protein is CSAYGREYNEQFF.